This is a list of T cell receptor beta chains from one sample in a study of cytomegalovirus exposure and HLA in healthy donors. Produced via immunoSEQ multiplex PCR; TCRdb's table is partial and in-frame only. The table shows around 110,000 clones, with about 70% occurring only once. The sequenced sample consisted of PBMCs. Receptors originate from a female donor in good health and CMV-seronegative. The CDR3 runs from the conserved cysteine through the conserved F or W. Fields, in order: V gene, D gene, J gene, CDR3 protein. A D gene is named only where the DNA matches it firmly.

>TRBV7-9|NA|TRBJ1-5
CASSSGDQPQHF
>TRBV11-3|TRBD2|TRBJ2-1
CASSLTGLAGKRFGNEQFF
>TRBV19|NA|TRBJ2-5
CASSRDKQETQYF
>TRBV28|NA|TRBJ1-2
CASSWGRYGYTF
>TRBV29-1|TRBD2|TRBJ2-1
CSVEASGSYNEQFF
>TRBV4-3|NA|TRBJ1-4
CASSQGQASEKLFF
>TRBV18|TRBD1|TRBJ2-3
CASSPTGGWDTQYF
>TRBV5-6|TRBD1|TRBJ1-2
CASSGTQGRAGYTF
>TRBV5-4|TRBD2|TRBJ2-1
CASSRFGTGLNNEQFF
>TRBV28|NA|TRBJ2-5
CASSSGAMETQYF
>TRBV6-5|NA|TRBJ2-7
CASPPRRVYYEQYF
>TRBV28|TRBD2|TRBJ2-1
CASRETSGRAEQFF
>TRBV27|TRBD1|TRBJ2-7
CASSFRQGVAYEQYF
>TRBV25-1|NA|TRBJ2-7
CASGAGSYEQYF
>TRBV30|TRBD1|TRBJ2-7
CASGGSYEQYF
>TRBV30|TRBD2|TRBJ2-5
CAWVPTSAGVRETQYF
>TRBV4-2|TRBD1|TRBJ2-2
CASSQPGGTGELFF
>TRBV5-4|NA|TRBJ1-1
CASSLGVGATEAFF
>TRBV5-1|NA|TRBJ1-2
CASSLGQDGYTF
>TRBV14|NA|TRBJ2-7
CASSGDSGRYEQYF
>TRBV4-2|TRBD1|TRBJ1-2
CASTRNAGTGSNYGYTF
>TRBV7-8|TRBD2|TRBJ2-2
CASSLLTSGSPGELFF
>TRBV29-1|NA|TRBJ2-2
CSAVLNTGELFF
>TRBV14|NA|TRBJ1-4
CASSRGSTNEKLFF
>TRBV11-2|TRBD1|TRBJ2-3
CASSLPRGKDTQYF
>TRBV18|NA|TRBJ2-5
CASSPGLWTETQYF
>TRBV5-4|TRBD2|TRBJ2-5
CASSLIGVREGRETQYF
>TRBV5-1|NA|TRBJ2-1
CASSYSGNAYNEQFF
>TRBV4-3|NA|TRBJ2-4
CASSGGAGNIQYF
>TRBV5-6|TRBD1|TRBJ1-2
CASSLRPGGLYGYTF
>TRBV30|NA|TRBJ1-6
CAWVGRGGVPSYNSPLHF
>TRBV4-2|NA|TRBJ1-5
CASSQGSGNSGNQPQHF
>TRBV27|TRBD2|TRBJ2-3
CASSSRLAGGTDTQYF
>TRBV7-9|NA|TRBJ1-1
CASSLAGGVPRAFF
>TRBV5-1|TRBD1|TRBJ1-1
CASSTGPGQGAWTEAFF
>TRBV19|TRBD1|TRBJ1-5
CASSHQGVINQPQHF
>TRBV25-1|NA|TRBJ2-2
CASTGIAGTGELFF
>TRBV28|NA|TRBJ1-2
CASRVSVAYGYTF
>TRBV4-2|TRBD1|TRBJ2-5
CASSQGLATGGAKSETQYF
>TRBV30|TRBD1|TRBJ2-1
CAWTPGTGSFDNEQFF
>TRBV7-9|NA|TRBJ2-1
CASSPPNEQFF
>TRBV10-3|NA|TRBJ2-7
CAISGTPRDPYEQYF
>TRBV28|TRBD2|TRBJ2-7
CASSFSAGGRHEQYF
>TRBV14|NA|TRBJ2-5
CASSQDFGGSGGAKTQYF
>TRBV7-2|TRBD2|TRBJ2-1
CASSLEGTRYNEQFF
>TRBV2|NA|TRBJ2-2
CASRVETNTGELFF
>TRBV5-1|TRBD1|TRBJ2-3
CASSVPGQGQDTQYF
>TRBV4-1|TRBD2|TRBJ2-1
CASSPRGLAGGVLF
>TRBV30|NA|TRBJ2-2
CAWTQGGELFF
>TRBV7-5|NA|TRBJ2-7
CVRSFIDKGYEQYF
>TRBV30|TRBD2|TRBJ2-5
CAWRAAGVWETQYF
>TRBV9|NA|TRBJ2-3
CASSVQGYGSQSQYF
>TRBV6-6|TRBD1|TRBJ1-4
CASSARGQGVEKLFF
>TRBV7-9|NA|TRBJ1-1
CASSRGDRTGTNTEAFF
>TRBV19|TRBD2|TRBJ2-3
CASKAGGWSTDTQYF
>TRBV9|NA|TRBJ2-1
CASSVDTVYNEQFF
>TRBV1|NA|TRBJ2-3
CTSSQDRKAGAADTQYF
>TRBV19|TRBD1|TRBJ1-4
CASWTGPGKLFF
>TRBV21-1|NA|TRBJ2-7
CASSNHLGQGGYEQYF
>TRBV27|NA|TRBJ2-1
CASSLPRGLEQFF